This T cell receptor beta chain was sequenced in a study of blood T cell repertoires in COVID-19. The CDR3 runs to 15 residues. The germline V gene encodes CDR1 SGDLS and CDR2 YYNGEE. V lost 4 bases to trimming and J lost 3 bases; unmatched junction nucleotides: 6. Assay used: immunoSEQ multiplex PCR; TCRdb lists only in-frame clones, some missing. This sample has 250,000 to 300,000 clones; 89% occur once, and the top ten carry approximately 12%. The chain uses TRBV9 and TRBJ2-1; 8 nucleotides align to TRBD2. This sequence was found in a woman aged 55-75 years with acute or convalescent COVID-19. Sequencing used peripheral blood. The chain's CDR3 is CASSYLSGSYNEQFF. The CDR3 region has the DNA TGTGCCAGCAGCTACCTGAGCGGGAGCTACAATGAGCAGTTCTTC.